One sample yielded the 2 T cell receptor beta chains listed below, sequenced in a study of blood T cell repertoires in COVID-19. Some clones are missing from TCRdb's copy, which holds only in-frame ones; the method was immunoSEQ multiplex PCR. The repertoire has 35,000 to 45,000 clones, roughly 84% of them found once; the top ten carry about 2.4%. The sample was peripheral blood. These receptors were collected from a human donor in a cohort sampled during active COVID-19.

The chain uses TRBV2 and TRBJ1-1; the D gene is possibly TRBD1 (6 bases). The germline CDR1 and CDR2 sequences are SNHLY and FYNNEI. The V gene lost 4 bases and the J gene lost 4 bases, with 16 bases spanning the gap. The CDR3 totals 15 residues. CDR3 coding DNA: TGTGCCAGCAGTGGGCAGGGGTGGGAGATCACTGAAGCTTTCTTT. It is translated as CASSGQGWEITEAFF.

V is TRBV5-6 and J is TRBJ2-3; possible D gene TRBD2, 5 bases. V gave up 6 bases and J gave up 9 bases, with 14 bases separating them. Germline V gene lookup returns CDR1 SGHDT and CDR2 YYEEEE. The CDR3 spans 12 residues. The CDR3 sequence is CASTAYRGTQYF. CDR3 DNA: TGTGCCAGCACGGCCTATCGGGGAACGCAGTATTTT.